Below, 13 T cell receptor beta chains from the same sample are listed, as sequenced in a study of T cell responses to AZD1222 COVID-19 vaccine. Profiled with immunoSEQ multiplex PCR; TCRdb holds only in-frame clones, not every one. The sample contains about 130,000 clones, roughly 92% of which appear only once. The sample consisted of peripheral blood, taken 28 days after the second AZD1222 dose. The receptors originated from an adult who received the AZD1222 COVID-19 vaccine.

The chain links TRBV21-1 to TRBJ2-2; TRBD1 is the table's D call, not checked against the DNA. TRBV21-1 is a listed pseudogene. The CDR3 spans 17 residues. The CDR3 is CASSTRSGTGSAGELFF. The DNA for the CDR3 is TGTGCCAGCAGCACGCGAAGTGGGACAGGGTCCGCCGGGGAGCTGTTTTTT.

The genes are TRBV29-1 and TRBJ1-1; maybe TRBD1 (5 bases). The CDR3 is 13 residues long. CDR1 is SQVTM, CDR2 ANQGSEA, per germline. The ends were cut back, 4 bases at V and 0 bases at J, with 9 bases in the middle. The DNA for the CDR3 is TGCAGCGTTGGCGAGGGGCTGAACACTGAAGCTTTCTTT. This gives the protein CSVGEGLNTEAFF.

This chain links TRBV5-4 with TRBJ1-3; 8 nucleotides line up with TRBD1. The trim removed 0 bases at V and 0 bases at J, leaving 11 bases unmatched. Germline loops: CDR1 SGHNT, CDR2 YYREEE (reference sequence). The CDR3 is 19 amino acids. The CDR3 DNA reads as TGTGCCAGCAGCTTGGGGAGGAGCAGGGGGCCAAGCTCTGGAAACACCATATATTTT. Translating gives CASSLGRSRGPSSGNTIYF.

The genes are TRBV24-1 and TRBJ2-1; 11 nucleotides agree with TRBD1. The CDR3 is 16 amino acids. Germline CDR1 is KGHDR and CDR2 is SFDVKD. The J segment lost 5 bases and the V segment lost 4 bases, leaving 6 bases of the junction unmatched. The DNA of the CDR3 is TGTGCCACCAGTGACTCCGGGACAGGGGGTAACAATGAGCAGTTCTTC. Protein: CATSDSGTGGNNEQFF.

CDR3 DNA sequence: TGTGCCAGCAGCTTCTATAGCGGGAGGGCCGTAGATGAGCAGTTCTTC. Translating it yields CASSFYSGRAVDEQFF. The chain uses TRBV7-3 and TRBJ2-1; 11 nucleotides match TRBD2. Germline assignment: CDR1 SGHTA and CDR2 FQGTGA. This CDR3 contains 16 residues. The J segment lost 8 bases and the V segment lost 3 bases, leaving 9 bases of the junction unmatched.

V and J are TRBV12-3 or TRBV12-4 and TRBJ2-5; maybe TRBD1 (6 bases). Trimming took 5 bases from V and 1 from J, leaving 8 bases between them. The CDR3 length is 13 residues. CDR3 region: CASSRDTQETQYF. The CDR3 DNA reads as TGTGCCAGCAGTCGGGACACCCAAGAGACCCAGTACTTC.

The J gene is TRBJ2-1, the V gene TRBV30; 12 bases fit TRBD2. Germline CDR1 and CDR2: GTSNPN and SVGIG (reference sequence). The CDR3 is 16 amino acids. The V and J ends lost 2 bases and 3 bases, in that order; junction bases with no gene match: 5. CDR3 coding DNA: TGTGCCTGGAGTACCGGACTAGCGGGGATCTACAATGAGCAGTTCTTC. Translating gives CAWSTGLAGIYNEQFF.

V gene TRBV7-9 combines with J gene TRBJ1-4; 8 bases are shared with TRBD1. The length of the CDR3 is 14 residues. Per the germline V gene, CDR1 is SEHNR and CDR2 is FQNEAQ (reference sequence). With 5 bases clipped from V and 8 bases from J, the junction kept 7 bases outside the gene matches. The CDR3 sequence is CASSLRGRGEKLFF. CDR3 sequence (DNA): TGTGCCAGCAGCCTCAGGGGGCGAGGGGAAAAACTGTTTTTT.

This rearrangement joins TRBV18 to TRBJ2-3; 7 positions agree with TRBD2. CDR3 length: 15 residues. J lost 6 bases, V lost 6 bases, and 12 bases had no gene match. The germline V gene encodes CDR1 KGHSH and CDR2 LQKENI. CDR3 DNA sequence: TGTGCCAGCTCCGGACTAGTATCTCCAGGGGATACGCAGTATTTT. Its translation: CASSGLVSPGDTQYF.

J is TRBJ2-5 and V is TRBV2; weak D call: TRBD2 (6 bases). With 6 bases removed from V and 4 bases from J, the gap between germline ends came to 6 bases. In germline, CDR1 is SNHLY, CDR2 FYNNEI. This CDR3 spans 11 amino acids. CDR3 sequence (DNA): TGTGCCAGCAGGGAGGGAGAGACCCAGTACTTC. It codes for CASREGETQYF.

V gene TRBV27 combines with J gene TRBJ2-3, with 10 bases matching TRBD2. V was pared by 7 bases and J by 6 bases, with 13 bases of the junction left unmatched. Germline V lookup: CDR1 MNHEY, CDR2 SMNVEV (reference sequence). This CDR3 comprises 16 residues. The DNA of the CDR3 is TGTGCCAGCAACCCGGGGTTAGCGGGGGGCAGGGATACGCAGTATTTT. Translating gives CASNPGLAGGRDTQYF.

V is TRBV15 and J is TRBJ2-2; no reliable D call. The CDR3 has 18 residues. Germline V lookup: CDR1 LNHNV, CDR2 YYDKDF (reference sequence). The V and J ends lost 1 base and 1 base respectively, with 16 bases between them. DNA of the CDR3: TGTGCCACCAGCAGAGGTGGAAGGCAGAGAAGGAACACCGGGGAGCTGTTTTTT. Translated: CATSRGGRQRRNTGELFF.

J is TRBJ2-2 and V is TRBV5-1; the match to TRBD2 covers 11 bases. V shed 4 bases, J shed 0 bases, and the junction held 2 bases outside the gene matches. The germline gives CDR1 SGHRS, CDR2 YFSETQ. This CDR3 has 16 residues. The CDR3 region is CASSVTSGANTGELFF. In DNA, the CDR3 is TGCGCCAGCAGCGTGACTAGCGGGGCGAACACCGGGGAGCTGTTTTTT.